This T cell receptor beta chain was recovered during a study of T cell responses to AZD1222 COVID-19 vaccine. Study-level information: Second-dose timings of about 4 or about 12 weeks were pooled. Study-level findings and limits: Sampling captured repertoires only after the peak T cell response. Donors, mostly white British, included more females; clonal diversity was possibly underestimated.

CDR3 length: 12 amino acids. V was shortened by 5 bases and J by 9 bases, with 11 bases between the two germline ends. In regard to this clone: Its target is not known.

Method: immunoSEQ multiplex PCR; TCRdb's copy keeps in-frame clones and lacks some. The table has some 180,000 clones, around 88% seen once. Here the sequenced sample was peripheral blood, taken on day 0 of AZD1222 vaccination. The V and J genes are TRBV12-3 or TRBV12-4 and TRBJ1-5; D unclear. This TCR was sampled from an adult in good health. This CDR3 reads CASSAAYSPQHF. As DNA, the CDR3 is TGTGCCAGCAGTGCGGCGTATTCGCCCCAGCATTTT.